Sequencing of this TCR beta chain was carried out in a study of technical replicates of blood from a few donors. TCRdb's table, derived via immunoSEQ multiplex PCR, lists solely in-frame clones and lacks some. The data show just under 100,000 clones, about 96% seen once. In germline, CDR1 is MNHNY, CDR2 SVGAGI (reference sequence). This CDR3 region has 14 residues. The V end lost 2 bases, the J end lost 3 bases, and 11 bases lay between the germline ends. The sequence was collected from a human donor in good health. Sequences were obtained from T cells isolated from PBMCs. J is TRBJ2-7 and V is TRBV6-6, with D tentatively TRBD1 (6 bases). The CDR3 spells CASSYGTRGYEQYF. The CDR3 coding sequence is TGTGCCAGCAGTTACGGTACCAGGGGCTACGAGCAGTACTTC.